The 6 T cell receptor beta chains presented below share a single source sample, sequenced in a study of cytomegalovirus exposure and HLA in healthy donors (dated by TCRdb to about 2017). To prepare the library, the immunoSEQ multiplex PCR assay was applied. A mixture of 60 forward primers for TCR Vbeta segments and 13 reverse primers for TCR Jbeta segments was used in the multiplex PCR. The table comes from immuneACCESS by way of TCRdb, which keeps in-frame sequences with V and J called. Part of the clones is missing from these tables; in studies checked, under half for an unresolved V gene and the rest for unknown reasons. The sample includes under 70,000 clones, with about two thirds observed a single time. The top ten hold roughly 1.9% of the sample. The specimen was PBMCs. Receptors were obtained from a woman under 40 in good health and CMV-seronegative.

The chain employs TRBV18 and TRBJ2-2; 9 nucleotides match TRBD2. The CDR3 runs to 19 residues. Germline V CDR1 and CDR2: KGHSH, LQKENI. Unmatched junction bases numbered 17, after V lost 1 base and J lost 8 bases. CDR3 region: CASSPLGYSGGPDEGELFF. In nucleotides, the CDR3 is TGTGCCAGCTCACCACTCGGTTACAGCGGGGGGCCCGACGAGGGGGAGCTGTTTTTT. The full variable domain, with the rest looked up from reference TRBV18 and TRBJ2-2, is NAGVMQNPRHLVRRRGQEARLRCSPMKGHSHVYWYRQLPEEGLKFMVYLQKENIIDESGMPKERFSAEFPKEGPSILRIQQVVRGDSAAYFCASSPLGYSGGPDEGELFFGEGSRLTVL.

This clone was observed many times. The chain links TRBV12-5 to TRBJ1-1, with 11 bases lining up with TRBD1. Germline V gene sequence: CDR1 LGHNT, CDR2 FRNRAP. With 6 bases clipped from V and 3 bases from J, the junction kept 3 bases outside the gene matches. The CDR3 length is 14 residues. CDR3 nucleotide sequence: TGTGCTAGTGGCACGGGACAGGGGGACACTGAAGCTTTCTTT. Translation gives CASGTGQGDTEAFF.

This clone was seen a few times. DNA for the CDR3: TGTGCCAGCAGCTTTGGACAGCGCAATCAGCCCCAGCATTTT. It specifies CASSFGQRNQPQHF. The chain employs TRBV5-6 and TRBJ1-5, with D perhaps TRBD1 (6 bases). Germline values: CDR1 SGHDT, CDR2 YYEEEE. CDR3 size: 14 residues. V was trimmed by 2 bases and J by 2 bases, leaving 8 bases between them.

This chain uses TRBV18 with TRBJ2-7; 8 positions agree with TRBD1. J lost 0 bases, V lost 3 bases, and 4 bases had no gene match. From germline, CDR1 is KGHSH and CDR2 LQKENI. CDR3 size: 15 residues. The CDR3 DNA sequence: TGTGCCAGCTCACCGAGGGACAGGAACTCCTACGAGCAGTACTTC. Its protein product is CASSPRDRNSYEQYF. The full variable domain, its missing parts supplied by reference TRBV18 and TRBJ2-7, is NAGVMQNPRHLVRRRGQEARLRCSPMKGHSHVYWYRQLPEEGLKFMVYLQKENIIDESGMPKERFSAEFPKEGPSILRIQQVVRGDSAAYFCASSPRDRNSYEQYFGPGTRLTVT.

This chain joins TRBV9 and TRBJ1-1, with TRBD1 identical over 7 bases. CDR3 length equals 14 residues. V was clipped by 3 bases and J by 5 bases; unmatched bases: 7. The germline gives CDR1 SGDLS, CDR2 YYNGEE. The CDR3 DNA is TGTGCCAGCAGCGCCAACATACAGGGGACTGAAGCTTTCTTT. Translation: CASSANIQGTEAFF.

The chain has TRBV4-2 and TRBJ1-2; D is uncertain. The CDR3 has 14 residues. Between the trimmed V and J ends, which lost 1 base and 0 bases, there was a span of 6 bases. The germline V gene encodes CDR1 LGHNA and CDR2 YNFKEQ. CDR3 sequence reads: CASSQGATNYGYTF. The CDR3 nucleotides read TGTGCCAGCAGCCAAGGGGCCACTAACTATGGCTACACCTTC.